This T cell receptor (beta chain) was obtained from a study of response to subunit inactivated influenza vaccine. Study observations and caveats: Researchers suggested that each seasonal influenza vaccination recruits few new T cells.

TCRdb re-called the RT-PCR reads through MiXCR, storing one row per CDR3 protein. The table includes about 610,000 distinct CDR3 sequences, 12% to 15% detected once. This CDR3 is 16 amino acids long. Trimming shortened V by 1 base and J by 0 bases, and 10 bases separated the two germline ends. CDR1 SGHTA and CDR2 FQGNSA come from the germline V gene. In this sample, this clonotype turned up a few times. Its antigen remains unidentified. The sequenced sample was PBMCs from blood, obtained 11 to 12 days after vaccination. The sequence was collected from a man over 45 who received an inactivated influenza vaccine. V is TRBV7-2 and J is TRBJ1-5, with a weak D call TRBD1 (5 bases). CDR3 coding DNA: TGTGCCAGCAGCTTAGAAAGGGGAGGTAGCAATCAGCCCCAGCATTTT. This translates into CASSLERGGSNQPQHF.